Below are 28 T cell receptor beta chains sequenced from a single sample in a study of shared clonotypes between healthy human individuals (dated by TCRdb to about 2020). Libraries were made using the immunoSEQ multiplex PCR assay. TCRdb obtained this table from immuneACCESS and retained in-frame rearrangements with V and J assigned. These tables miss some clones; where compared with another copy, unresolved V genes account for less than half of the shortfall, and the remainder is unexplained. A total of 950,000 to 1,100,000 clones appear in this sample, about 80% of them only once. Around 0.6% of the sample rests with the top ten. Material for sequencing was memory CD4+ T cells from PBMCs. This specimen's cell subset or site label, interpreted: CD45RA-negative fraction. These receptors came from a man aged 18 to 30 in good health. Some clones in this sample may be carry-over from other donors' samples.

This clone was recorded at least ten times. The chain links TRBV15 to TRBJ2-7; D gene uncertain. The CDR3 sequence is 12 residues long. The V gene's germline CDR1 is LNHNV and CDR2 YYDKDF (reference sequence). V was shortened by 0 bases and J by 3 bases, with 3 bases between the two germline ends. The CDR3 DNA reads TGTGCCACCAGCAGAGATTACTACGAGCAGTACTTC. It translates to CATSRDYYEQYF.

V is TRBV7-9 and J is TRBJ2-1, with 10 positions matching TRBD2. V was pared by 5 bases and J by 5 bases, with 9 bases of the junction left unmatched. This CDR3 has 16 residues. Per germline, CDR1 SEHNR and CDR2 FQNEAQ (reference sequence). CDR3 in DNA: TGTGCCAGCAGCGATACTAGCGGGATAGCGGACAATGAGCAGTTCTTC. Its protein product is CASSDTSGIADNEQFF.

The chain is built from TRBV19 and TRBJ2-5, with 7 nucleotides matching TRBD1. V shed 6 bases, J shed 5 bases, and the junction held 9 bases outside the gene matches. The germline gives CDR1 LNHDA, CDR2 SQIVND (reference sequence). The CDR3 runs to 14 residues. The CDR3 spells CASRSPGGKETQYF. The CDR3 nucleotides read TGTGCCAGTAGGTCCCCAGGGGGAAAGGAGACCCAGTACTTC. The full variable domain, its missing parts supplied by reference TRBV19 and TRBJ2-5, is DGGITQSPKYLFRKEGQNVTLSCEQNLNHDAMYWYRQDPGQGLRLIYYSQIVNDFQKGDIAEGYSVSREKKESFPLTVTSAQKNPTAFYLCASRSPGGKETQYFGPGTRLLVL.

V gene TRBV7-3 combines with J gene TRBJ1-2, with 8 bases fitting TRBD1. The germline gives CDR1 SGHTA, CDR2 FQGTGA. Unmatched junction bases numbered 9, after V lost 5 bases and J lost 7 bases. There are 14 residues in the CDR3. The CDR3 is CASSPGGVEVGYTF. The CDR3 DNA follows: TGTGCCAGCAGCCCAGGGGGCGTTGAGGTTGGCTACACCTTC.

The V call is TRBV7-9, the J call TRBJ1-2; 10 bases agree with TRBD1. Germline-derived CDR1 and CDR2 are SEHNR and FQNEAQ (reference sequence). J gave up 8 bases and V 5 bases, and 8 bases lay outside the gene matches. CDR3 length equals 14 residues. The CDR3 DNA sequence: TGTGCCAGCAGCCCAAGGACAGGGGGAACGGGCTACACCTTC. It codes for CASSPRTGGTGYTF.

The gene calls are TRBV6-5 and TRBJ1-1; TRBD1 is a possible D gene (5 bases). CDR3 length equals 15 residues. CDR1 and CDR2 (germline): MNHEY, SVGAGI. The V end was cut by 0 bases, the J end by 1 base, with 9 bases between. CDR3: CASSYSNQGNTEAFF. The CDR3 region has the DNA TGTGCCAGCAGTTACTCGAATCAGGGGAACACTGAAGCTTTCTTT.

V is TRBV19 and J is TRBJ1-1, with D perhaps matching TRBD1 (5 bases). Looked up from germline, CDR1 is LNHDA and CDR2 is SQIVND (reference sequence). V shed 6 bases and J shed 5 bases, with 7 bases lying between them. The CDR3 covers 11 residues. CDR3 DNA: TGTGCCAGTAGCGGGGGGACTGAAGCTTTCTTT. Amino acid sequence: CASSGGTEAFF.

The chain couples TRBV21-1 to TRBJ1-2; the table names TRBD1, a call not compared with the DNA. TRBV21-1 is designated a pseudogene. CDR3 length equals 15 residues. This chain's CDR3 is CASSKVPTDSYGYTF. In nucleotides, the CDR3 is TGTGCCAGCAGCAAAGTCCCGACAGATTCCTATGGCTACACCTTC.

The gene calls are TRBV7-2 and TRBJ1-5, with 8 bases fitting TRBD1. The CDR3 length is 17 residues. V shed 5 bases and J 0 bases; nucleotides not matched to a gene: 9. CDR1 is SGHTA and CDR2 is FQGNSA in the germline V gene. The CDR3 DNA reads TGTGCCAGCAGCCGAGGGACAGGCGGTTATAGCAATCAGCCCCAGCATTTT. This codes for CASSRGTGGYSNQPQHF.

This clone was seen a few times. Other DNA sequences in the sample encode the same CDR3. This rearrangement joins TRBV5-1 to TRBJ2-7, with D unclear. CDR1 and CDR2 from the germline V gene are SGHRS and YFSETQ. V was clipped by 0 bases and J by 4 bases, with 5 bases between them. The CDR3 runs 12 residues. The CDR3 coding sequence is TGCGCCAGCAGCTTGGGGGGTTACGAGCAGTACTTC. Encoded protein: CASSLGGYEQYF.

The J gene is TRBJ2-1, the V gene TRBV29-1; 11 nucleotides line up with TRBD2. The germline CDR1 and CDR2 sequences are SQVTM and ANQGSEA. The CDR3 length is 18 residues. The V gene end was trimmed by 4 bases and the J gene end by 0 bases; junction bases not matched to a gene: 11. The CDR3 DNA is TGCAGCGTTGCGGGACTAGCGGTCCTGAAGAGCTCCTACAATGAGCAGTTCTTC. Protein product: CSVAGLAVLKSSYNEQFF.

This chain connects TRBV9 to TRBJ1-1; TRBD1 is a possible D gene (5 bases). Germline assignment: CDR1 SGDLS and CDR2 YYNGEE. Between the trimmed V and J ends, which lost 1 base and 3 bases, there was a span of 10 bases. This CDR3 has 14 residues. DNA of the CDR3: TGTGCCAGCAGCGTACTGGGGGAAGACACTGAAGCTTTCTTT. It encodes CASSVLGEDTEAFF.

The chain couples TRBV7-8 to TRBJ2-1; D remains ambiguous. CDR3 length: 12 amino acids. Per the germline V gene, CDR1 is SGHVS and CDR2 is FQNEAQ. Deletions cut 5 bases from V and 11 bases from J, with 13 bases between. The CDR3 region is CASSPRGAKQFF. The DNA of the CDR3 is TGTGCCAGCAGCCCACGAGGAGCTAAGCAGTTCTTC.

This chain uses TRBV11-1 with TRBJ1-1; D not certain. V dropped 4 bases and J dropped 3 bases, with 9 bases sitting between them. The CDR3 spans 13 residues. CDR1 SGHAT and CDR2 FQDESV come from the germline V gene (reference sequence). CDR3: CASSSGRDTEAFF. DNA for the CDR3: TGTGCCAGCAGCTCAGGAAGGGACACTGAAGCTTTCTTT. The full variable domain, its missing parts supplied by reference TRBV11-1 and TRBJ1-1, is EAEVAQSPRYKITEKSQAVAFWCDPISGHATLYWYRQILGQGPELLVQFQDESVVDDSQLPKDRFSAERLKGVDSTLKIQPAELGDSAMYLCASSSGRDTEAFFGQGTRLTVV.

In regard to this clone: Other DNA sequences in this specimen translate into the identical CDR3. CDR3 DNA sequence: TGTGCCAGCAGCTTAGGTGGGCCCTACGAGCAGTACTTC. This gives the protein CASSLGGPYEQYF. The chain uses TRBV5-4 and TRBJ2-7; D is unresolved. The V gene lost 2 bases and the J gene lost 2 bases, with 8 bases spanning the gap. The CDR3 covers 13 residues. Germline V gene sequence: CDR1 SGHNT, CDR2 YYREEE (reference sequence).

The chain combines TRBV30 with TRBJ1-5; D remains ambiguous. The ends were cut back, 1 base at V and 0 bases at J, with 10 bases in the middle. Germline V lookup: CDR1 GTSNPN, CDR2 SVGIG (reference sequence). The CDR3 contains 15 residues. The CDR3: CAWSAQHRSNQPQHF. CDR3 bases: TGTGCCTGGAGTGCCCAGCACCGTAGCAATCAGCCCCAGCATTTT.

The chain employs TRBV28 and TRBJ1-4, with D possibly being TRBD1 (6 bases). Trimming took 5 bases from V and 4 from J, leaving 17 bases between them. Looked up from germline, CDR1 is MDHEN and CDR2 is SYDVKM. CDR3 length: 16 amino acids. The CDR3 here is CASSLGGKGGNEKLFF. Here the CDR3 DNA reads TGTGCCAGCAGTCTCGGAGGGAAGGGGGGTAATGAAAAACTGTTTTTT.

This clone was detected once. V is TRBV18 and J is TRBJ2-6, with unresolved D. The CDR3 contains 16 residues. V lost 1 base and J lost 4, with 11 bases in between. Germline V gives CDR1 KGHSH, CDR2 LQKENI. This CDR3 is CASSPLLSDGANVLTF. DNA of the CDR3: TGTGCCAGCTCACCACTCCTGTCGGACGGGGCCAACGTCCTGACTTTC.

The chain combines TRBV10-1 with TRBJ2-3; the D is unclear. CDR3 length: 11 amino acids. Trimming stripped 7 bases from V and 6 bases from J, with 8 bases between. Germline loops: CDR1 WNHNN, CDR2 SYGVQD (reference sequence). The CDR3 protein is CASIPDDTQYF. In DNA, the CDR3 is TGCGCCAGCATCCCAGACGATACGCAGTATTTT.

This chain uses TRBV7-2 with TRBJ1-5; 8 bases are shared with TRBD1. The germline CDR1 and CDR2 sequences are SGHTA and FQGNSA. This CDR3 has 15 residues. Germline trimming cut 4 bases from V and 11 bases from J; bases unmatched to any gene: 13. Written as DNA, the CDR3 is TGTGCCAGCAGCTCCCAAGGACAGGGTGTAGCGGCCCAGCATTTT. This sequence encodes CASSSQGQGVAAQHF.

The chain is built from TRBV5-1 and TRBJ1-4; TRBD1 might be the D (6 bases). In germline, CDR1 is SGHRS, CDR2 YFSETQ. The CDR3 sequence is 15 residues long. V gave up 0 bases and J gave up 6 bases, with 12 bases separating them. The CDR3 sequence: CASSLGQVLYEKLFF. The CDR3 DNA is TGCGCCAGCAGCTTGGGACAGGTCTTATATGAAAAACTGTTTTTT.

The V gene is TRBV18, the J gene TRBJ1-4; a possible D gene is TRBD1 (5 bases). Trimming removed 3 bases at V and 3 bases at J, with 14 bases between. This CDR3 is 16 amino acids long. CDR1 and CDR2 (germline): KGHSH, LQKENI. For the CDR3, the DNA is TGTGCCAGCTCACCCTACACGGGACGGTCTAATGAAAAACTGTTTTTT. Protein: CASSPYTGRSNEKLFF.

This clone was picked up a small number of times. The CDR3 DNA follows: TGTGCCAGCAGCTTCACCGGGCGGATCAATCAGCCCCAGCATTTT. This gives the protein CASSFTGRINQPQHF. V gene TRBV7-9 combines with J gene TRBJ1-5; no firm D call. V lost 3 bases and J 3 bases, leaving 12 bases between the germline ends. The CDR3 spans 15 residues. From germline, CDR1 is SEHNR and CDR2 FQNEAQ (reference sequence).

DNA for the CDR3: TGTGCCAGCAGTTTAGAACTCGGGGAGCAGTTCTTC. Encoded protein: CASSLELGEQFF. This chain links TRBV28 with TRBJ2-1, with D unclear. Between the trimmed V and J ends, which lost 2 bases and 10 bases, there was a span of 9 bases. Germline assignment: CDR1 MDHEN and CDR2 SYDVKM. The CDR3 extends over 12 amino acids.

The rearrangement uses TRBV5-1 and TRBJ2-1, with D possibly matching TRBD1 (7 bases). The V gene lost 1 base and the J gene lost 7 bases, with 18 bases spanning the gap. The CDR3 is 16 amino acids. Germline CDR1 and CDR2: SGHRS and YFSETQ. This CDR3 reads CASSLSIRETGNEQFF. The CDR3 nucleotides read TGCGCCAGCAGCTTGTCCATCCGGGAGACAGGGAATGAGCAGTTCTTC.

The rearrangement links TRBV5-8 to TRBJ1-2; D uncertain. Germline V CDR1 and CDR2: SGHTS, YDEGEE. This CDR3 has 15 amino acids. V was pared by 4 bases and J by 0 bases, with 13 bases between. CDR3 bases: TGTGCCAGCAGCCGCAAGAGCGTCTCTAACTATGGCTACACCTTC. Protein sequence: CASSRKSVSNYGYTF.

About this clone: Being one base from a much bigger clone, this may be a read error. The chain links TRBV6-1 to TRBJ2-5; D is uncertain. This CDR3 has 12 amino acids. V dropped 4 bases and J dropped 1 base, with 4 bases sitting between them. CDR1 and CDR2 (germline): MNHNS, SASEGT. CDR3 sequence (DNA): TGTGCCAGCAGTGCCCTCCAAGAGACCCAGTACTTC. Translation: CASSALQETQYF.

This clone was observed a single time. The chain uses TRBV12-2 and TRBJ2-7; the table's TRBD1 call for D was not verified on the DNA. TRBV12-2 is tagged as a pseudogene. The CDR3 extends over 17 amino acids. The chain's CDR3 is CASRTGQDPHRCYEQYF. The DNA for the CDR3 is TGTGCAAGTCGCACAGGACAAGATCCTCACCGATGTTACGAGCAGTACTTC.